The entry that follows covers one TCR beta chain sequence. This sample is drawn from a study of blood T cell repertoires in COVID-19. Germline lookup yields CDR1 LNHDA and CDR2 SQIVND (reference sequence). J gave up 1 base and V 10 bases, and 6 bases lay outside the gene matches. The CDR3 sequence is 14 residues long. The data were produced by immunoSEQ multiplex PCR, yet TCRdb's version contains in-frame clones alone and is incomplete. The sample includes roughly 150,000 clones, approximately 80% of them seen just once. This sequence originates from a woman aged 50 to 65 with acute or convalescent COVID-19. The chain joins TRBV19 to TRBJ2-7; 11 bases agree with TRBD2. Source material: peripheral blood. In nucleotides, the CDR3 is TGTGCCACCACCACTAGCGGGGGTTCCTACGAGCAGTACTTC. It encodes CATTTSGGSYEQYF.